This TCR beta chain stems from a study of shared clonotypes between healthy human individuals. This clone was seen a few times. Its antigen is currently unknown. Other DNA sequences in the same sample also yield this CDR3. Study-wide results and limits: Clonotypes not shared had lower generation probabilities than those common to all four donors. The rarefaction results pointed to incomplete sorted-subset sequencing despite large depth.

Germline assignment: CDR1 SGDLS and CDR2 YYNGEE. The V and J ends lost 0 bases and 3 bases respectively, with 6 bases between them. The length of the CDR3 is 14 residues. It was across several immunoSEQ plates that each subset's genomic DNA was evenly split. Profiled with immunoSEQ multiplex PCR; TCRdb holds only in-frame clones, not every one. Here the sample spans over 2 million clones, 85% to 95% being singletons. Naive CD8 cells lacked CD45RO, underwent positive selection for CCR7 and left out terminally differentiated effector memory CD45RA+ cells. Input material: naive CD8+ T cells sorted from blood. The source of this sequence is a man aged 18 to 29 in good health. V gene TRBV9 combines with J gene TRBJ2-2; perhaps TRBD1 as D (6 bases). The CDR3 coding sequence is TGTGCCAGCAGCGTAGAGGGGGACACCGGGGAGCTGTTTTTT. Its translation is CASSVEGDTGELFF. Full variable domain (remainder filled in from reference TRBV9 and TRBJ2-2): DSGVTQTPKHLITATGQRVTLRCSPRSGDLSVYWYQQSLDQGLQFLIQYYNGEERAKGNILERFSAQQFPDLHSELNLSSLELGDSALYFCASSVEGDTGELFFGEGSRLTVL.